This TCR beta chain was sequenced in a study of blood T cell repertoires in COVID-19. Study as a whole: From the United States, Italy and Spain came samples of acute and convalescent COVID-19. T cells, B-cell-depleted T cells, or PBMCs provided the cDNA or gDNA that served as material.

The repertoire was sequenced with immunoSEQ multiplex PCR; TCRdb's copy has only in-frame clones and lacks some. Of approximately 270,000 clones in the sample, 70% to 90% were seen once. Seattle enrolled patients during active infection and tracked them longitudinally. The V gene end was trimmed by 4 bases and the J gene end by 3 bases; junction bases not matched to a gene: 8. The CDR3 sequence is 16 residues long. CDR1 is LGHDT and CDR2 is YNNKEL in the germline V gene (reference sequence). This sequence was found in a human donor with COVID-19, enrolled during active disease. The donor label of this sample is uncertain. This chain uses TRBV3-1 (or the pseudogene TRBV3-2) with TRBJ1-4; 7 nucleotides match TRBD1. Sequencing input: peripheral blood. The CDR3 coding sequence is TGTGCCAGCAGCCCAAAGTACAGGGGATCTAATGAAAAACTGTTTTTT. Protein sequence: CASSPKYRGSNEKLFF.